This is a list of T cell receptor beta chains from one sample in a study of T cells in Graves' hyperthyroidism and ophthalmopathy. Via MiXCR, TCRdb re-called the multiplex PCR reads, giving one row per CDR3 protein. The table records under 400,000 distinct CDR3 sequences, 18% of them present only once. The sample was blood. The receptors here all came from a woman between 50 and 59 years old with Graves' hyperthyroidism. Each CDR3 is given with its conserved first and last residue. A D gene is named only where the DNA matches it firmly. Size is stated for part of the rows, as once, few or many counts, or as a class when the clone is expanded.

CDR3 protein: CASGRGGVNEQFF
CDR3 DNA: TGTGCCAGCGGACGGGGGGGCGTCAATGAGCAGTTCTTC
clone size: few
J gene: TRBJ2-1
D gene: TRBD2
V gene: TRBV9

CDR3 protein: CSGKGPGGTEAFF
CDR3 DNA: TGCAGTGGAAAGGGCCCGGGGGGCACTGAAGCTTTCTTT
clone size: .
J gene: TRBJ1-1
D gene: .
V gene: TRBV29-1

CDR3 protein: CSAREGRRGNTIYF
CDR3 DNA: TGCAGTGCTAGAGAAGGGCGGAGAGGAAACACCATATATTTT
clone size: .
J gene: TRBJ1-3
D gene: .
V gene: TRBV20-1

CDR3 protein: CASSPRDRGEVNYGYTF
CDR3 DNA: TGTGCCAGCAGCCCACGGGACAGGGGGGAAGTCAACTATGGCTACACCTTC
clone size: .
J gene: TRBJ1-2
D gene: TRBD1
V gene: TRBV9

CDR3 protein: CASSYSSGVPYNEQFF
CDR3 DNA: TGTGCCAGCAGTTACTCTAGCGGGGTACCCTACAATGAGCAGTTCTTC
clone size: many
J gene: TRBJ2-1
D gene: TRBD2
V gene: TRBV6-5

CDR3 protein: CASSDRNSSYNEQFF
CDR3 DNA: TGCGCCAGCAGTGATCGGAATAGCTCCTACAATGAGCAGTTCTTC
clone size: .
J gene: TRBJ2-1
D gene: .
V gene: TRBV10-1

CDR3 protein: CASSLEGTSGSTSWETQYF
CDR3 DNA: TGTGCCAGCAGCTTAGAGGGGACTAGCGGGAGTACTTCTTGGGAGACCCAGTACTTC
clone size: many
J gene: TRBJ2-5
D gene: TRBD2
V gene: TRBV7-2

CDR3 protein: CATKQGLGTEAFF
CDR3 DNA: TGTGCCACTAAGCAGGGTTTAGGCACTGAAGCTTTCTTT
clone size: .
J gene: TRBJ1-1
D gene: .
V gene: TRBV10-3

CDR3 protein: CSARVLPTEAFF
CDR3 DNA: TGCAGTGCTAGAGTTCTCCCCACTGAAGCTTTCTTT
clone size: many
J gene: TRBJ1-1
D gene: .
V gene: TRBV20-1

CDR3 protein: CASSLYSREEGYTF
CDR3 DNA: TGTGCCAGCAGCTTATATAGCAGGGAGGAGGGCTACACCTTC
clone size: many
J gene: TRBJ1-2
D gene: .
V gene: TRBV7-2

CDR3 protein: CASSSVGSMETQYF
CDR3 DNA: TGTGCCAGCAGCTCCGTCGGCAGTATGGAGACCCAGTACTTC
clone size: many
J gene: TRBJ2-5
D gene: .
V gene: TRBV7-2

CDR3 protein: CASSLIQLREELFF
CDR3 DNA: TGCGCCAGCAGCTTGATCCAGCTTAGAGAGGAGCTGTTTTTT
clone size: .
J gene: TRBJ2-2
D gene: .
V gene: TRBV5-1

CDR3 protein: CASSGADTPNYGYTF
CDR3 DNA: TGTGCCAGCAGCGGGGCGGACACGCCTAACTATGGCTACACCTTC
clone size: few
J gene: TRBJ1-2
D gene: .
V gene: TRBV13

CDR3 protein: CSARDRGQLLGEQYF
CDR3 DNA: TGCAGTGCTAGAGATAGGGGACAGCTCCTCGGCGAGCAGTACTTC
clone size: many
J gene: TRBJ2-7
D gene: TRBD1
V gene: TRBV20-1

CDR3 protein: CASSYERGAGPMNTEAFF
CDR3 DNA: TGTGCCAGCAGTTACGAGAGGGGCGCTGGGCCTATGAACACTGAAGCTTTCTTT
clone size: many
J gene: TRBJ1-1
D gene: .
V gene: TRBV6-2/TRBV6-3

CDR3 protein: CASSLGREEKLFF
CDR3 DNA: TGTGCCAGCAGTTTGGGGCGGGAGGAAAAACTGTTTTTT
clone size: many
J gene: TRBJ1-4
D gene: .
V gene: TRBV28

CDR3 protein: CASSYLGAGEQYF
CDR3 DNA: TGTGCCAGCAGTTACTTAGGGGCGGGAGAGCAGTACTTC
clone size: few
J gene: TRBJ2-7
D gene: .
V gene: TRBV6-2/TRBV6-3

CDR3 protein: CASSPRGGTAEAFF
CDR3 DNA: TGTGCCAGCAGCCCTCGAGGAGGTACTGCTGAAGCTTTCTTT
clone size: few
J gene: TRBJ1-1
D gene: .
V gene: TRBV7-8